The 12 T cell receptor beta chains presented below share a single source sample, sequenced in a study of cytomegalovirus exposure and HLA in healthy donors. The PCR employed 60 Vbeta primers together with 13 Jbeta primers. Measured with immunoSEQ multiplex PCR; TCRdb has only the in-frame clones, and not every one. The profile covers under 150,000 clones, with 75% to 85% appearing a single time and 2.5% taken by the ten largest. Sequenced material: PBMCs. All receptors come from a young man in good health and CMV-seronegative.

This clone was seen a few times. CDR3 nucleotides: TGCGCCAGCAGCTTGGTGGCTAGTGGGGGCCCTGAGCAGTTCTTC. The encoded protein is CASSLVASGGPEQFF. The V call is TRBV5-1, the J call TRBJ2-1; weak D call: TRBD1 (6 bases). The germline V gene encodes CDR1 SGHRS and CDR2 YFSETQ. The CDR3 covers 15 residues. V shed 0 bases and J shed 9 bases, with 16 bases lying between them.

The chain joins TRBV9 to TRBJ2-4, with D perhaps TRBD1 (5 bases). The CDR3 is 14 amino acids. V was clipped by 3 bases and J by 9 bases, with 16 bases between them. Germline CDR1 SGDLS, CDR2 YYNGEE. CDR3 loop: CASSESTGDPIQYF. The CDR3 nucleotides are TGTGCCAGCAGCGAATCTACAGGAGATCCCATTCAGTACTTC.

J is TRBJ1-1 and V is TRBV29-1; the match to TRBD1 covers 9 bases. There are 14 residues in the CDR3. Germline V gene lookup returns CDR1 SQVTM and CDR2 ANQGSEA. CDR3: CSDTGTGMNTEAFF. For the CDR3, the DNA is TGCAGTGATACCGGGACAGGGATGAACACTGAAGCTTTCTTT.

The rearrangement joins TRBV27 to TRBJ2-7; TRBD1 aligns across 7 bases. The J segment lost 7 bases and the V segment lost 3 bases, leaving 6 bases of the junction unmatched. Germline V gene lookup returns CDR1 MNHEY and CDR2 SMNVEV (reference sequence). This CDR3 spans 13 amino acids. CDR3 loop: CASSLRQGREQYF. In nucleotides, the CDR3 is TGTGCCAGCAGTTTGCGACAGGGAAGGGAGCAGTACTTC.

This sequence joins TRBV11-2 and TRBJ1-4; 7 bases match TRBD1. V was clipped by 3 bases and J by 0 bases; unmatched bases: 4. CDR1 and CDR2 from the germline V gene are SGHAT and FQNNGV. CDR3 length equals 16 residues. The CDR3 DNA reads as TGTGCCAGCAGCTTGAGGACAGGCCCAACTAATGAAAAACTGTTTTTT. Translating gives CASSLRTGPTNEKLFF. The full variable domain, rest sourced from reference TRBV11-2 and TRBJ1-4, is EAGVAQSPRYKIIEKRQSVAFWCNPISGHATLYWYQQILGQGPKLLIQFQNNGVVDDSQLPKDRFSAERLKGVDSTLKIQPAKLEDSAVYLCASSLRTGPTNEKLFFGSGTQLSVL.

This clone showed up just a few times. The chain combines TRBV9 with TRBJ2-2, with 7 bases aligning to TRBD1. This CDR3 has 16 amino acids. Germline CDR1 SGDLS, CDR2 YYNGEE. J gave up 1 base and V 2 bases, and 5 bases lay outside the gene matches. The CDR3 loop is CASSVEGAQNTGELFF. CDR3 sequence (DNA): TGTGCCAGCAGCGTCGAGGGGGCGCAGAACACCGGGGAGCTGTTTTTT.

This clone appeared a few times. This CDR3 reads CASSPGEKLFF. The CDR3 DNA sequence: TGTGCCAGCAGTCCGGGTGAAAAACTGTTTTTT. The chain recombines TRBV27 with TRBJ1-4; D gene uncertain. V dropped 5 bases and J dropped 7 bases, with 5 bases sitting between them. This CDR3 is 11 amino acids long. From germline, CDR1 is MNHEY and CDR2 SMNVEV (reference sequence).

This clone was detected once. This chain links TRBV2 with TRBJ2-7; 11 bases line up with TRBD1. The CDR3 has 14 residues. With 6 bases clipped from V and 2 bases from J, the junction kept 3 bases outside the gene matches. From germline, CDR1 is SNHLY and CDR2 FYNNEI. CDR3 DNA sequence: TGTGCCAGCAGAAGGGGACAGGGGGCCTACGAGCAGTACTTC. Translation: CASRRGQGAYEQYF.

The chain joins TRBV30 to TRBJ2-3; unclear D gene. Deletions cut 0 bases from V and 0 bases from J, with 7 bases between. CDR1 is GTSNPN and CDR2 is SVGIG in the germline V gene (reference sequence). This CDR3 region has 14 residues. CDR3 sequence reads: CAWSVALSTDTQYF. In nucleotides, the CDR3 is TGTGCCTGGAGTGTAGCGCTCAGCACAGATACGCAGTATTTT.

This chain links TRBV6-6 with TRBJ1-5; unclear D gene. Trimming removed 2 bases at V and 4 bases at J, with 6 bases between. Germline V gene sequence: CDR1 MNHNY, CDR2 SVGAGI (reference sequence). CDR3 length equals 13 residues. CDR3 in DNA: TGTGCCAGCAGTTACCAAACTAATCAGCCCCAGCATTTT. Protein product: CASSYQTNQPQHF.

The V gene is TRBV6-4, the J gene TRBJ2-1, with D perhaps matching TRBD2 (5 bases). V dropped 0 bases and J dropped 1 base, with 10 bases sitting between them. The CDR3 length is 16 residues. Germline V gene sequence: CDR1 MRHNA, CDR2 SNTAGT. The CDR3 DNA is TGTGCCAGCAGTGACTCGTTAACGGGATCCTACAATGAGCAGTTCTTC. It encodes CASSDSLTGSYNEQFF.

Written as DNA, the CDR3 is TGTGCCAGCAGCCCCGGACAGGCGGGGGGCGGCTACACCTTC. Encoded protein: CASSPGQAGGGYTF. The chain recombines TRBV7-9 with TRBJ1-2; 7 bases agree with TRBD1. The germline gives CDR1 SEHNR, CDR2 FQNEAQ (reference sequence). V shed 5 bases, J shed 8 bases, and the junction held 11 bases outside the gene matches. The CDR3 length is 14 residues.